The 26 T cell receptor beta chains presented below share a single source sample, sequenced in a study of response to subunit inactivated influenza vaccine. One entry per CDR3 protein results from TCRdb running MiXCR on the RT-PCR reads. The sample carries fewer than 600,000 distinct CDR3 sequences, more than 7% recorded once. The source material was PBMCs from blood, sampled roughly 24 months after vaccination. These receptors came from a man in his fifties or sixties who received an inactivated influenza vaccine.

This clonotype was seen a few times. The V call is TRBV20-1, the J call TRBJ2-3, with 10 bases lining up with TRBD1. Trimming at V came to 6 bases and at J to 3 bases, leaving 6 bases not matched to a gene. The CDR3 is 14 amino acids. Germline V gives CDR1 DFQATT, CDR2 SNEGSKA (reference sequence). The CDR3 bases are TGCAGTGCCATCCGGGACAGGGGTACAGATACGCAGTATTTT. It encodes CSAIRDRGTDTQYF.

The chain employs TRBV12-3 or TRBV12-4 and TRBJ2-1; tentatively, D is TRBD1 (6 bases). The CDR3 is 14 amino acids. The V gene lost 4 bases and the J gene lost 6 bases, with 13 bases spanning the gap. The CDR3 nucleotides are TGTGCCAGCAGTTCAGGGCTACAGGGCAATGAGCAGTTCTTC. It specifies CASSSGLQGNEQFF.

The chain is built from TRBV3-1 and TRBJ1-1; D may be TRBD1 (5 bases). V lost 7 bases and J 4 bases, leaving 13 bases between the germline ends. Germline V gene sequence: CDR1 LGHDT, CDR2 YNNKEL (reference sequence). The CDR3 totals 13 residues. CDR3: CASTPGRGTEAFF. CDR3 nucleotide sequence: TGTGCCAGCACGCCTGGGAGGGGCACTGAAGCTTTCTTT.

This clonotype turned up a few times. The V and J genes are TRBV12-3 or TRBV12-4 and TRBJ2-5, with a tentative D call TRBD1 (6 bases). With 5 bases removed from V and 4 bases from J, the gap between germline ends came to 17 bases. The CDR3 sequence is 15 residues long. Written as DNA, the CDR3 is TGTGCCAGCAGTCCCCCGGCAGGGGTGGGAGAGACCCAGTACTTC. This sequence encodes CASSPPAGVGETQYF.

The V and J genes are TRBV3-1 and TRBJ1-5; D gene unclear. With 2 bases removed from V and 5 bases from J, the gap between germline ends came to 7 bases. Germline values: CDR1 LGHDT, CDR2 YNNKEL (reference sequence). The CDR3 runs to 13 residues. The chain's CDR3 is CASSQQNDQPQHF. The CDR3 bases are TGTGCCAGCAGCCAACAAAACGATCAGCCCCAGCATTTT.

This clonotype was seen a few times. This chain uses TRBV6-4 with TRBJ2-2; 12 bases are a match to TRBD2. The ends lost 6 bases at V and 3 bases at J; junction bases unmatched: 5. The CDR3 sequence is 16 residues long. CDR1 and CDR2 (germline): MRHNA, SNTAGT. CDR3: CASSKLAGGHTGELFF. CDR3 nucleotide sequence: TGTGCCAGCAGCAAACTAGCGGGAGGACACACCGGGGAGCTGTTTTTT.

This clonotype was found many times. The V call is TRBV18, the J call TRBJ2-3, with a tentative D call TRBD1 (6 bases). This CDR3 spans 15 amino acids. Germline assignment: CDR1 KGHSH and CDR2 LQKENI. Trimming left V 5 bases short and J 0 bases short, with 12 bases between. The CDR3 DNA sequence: TGTGCCAGCTCAACACAGGGCACTAGCACAGATACGCAGTATTTT. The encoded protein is CASSTQGTSTDTQYF.

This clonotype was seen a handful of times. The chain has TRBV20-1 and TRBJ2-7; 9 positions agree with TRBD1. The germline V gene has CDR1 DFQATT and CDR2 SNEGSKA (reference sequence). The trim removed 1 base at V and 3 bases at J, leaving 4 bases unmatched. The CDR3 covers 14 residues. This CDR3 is CSARAGTGFYEQYF. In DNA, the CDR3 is TGCAGTGCTAGAGCCGGGACAGGGTTCTACGAGCAGTACTTC.

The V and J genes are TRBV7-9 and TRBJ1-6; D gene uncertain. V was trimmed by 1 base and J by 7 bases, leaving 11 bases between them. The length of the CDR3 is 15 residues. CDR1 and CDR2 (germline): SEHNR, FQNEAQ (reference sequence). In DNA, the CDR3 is TGTGCCAGCAGCTTAGGAGCAGGAGCGAATTCACCCCTCCACTTT. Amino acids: CASSLGAGANSPLHF.

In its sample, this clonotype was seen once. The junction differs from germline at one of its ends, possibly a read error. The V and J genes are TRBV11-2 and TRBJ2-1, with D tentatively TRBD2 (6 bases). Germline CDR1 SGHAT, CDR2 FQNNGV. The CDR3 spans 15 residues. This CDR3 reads CARSLAVNRYNEQFF. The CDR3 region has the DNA TGTGCCAGGAGCTTAGCGGTCAACCGTTACAATGAGCAGTTCTTC.

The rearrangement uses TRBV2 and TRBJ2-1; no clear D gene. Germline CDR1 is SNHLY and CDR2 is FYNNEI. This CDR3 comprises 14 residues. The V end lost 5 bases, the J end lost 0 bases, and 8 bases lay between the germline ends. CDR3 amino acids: CASSRLSSYNEQFF. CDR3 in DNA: TGTGCCAGCAGTAGGCTTAGCTCCTACAATGAGCAGTTCTTC.

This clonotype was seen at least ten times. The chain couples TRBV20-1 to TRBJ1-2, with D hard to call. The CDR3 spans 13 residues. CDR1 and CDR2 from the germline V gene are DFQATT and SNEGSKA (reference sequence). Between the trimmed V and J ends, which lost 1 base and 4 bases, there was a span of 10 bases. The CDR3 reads CSARGGGPYGYTF. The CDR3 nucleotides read TGCAGTGCTAGAGGTGGAGGCCCCTATGGCTACACCTTC.

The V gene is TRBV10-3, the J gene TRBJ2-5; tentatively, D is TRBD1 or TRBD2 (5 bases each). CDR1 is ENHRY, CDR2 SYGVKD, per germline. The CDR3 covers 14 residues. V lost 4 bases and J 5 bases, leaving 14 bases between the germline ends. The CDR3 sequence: CAISAKGTGETQYF. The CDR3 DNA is TGTGCCATCAGTGCGAAGGGGACGGGCGAGACCCAGTACTTC.

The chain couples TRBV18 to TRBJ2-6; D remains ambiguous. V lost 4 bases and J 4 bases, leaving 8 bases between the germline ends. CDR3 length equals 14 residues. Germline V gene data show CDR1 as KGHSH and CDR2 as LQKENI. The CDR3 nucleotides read TGTGCCAGCTCACAGGTCTCCGGGGCCAACGTCCTGACTTTC. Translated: CASSQVSGANVLTF.

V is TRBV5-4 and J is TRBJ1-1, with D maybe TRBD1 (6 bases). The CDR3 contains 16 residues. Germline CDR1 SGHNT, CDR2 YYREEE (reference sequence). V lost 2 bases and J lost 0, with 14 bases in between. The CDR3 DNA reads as TGTGCCAGCAGCTTAGACCGACAGGTCTTGAACACTGAAGCTTTCTTT. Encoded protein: CASSLDRQVLNTEAFF.

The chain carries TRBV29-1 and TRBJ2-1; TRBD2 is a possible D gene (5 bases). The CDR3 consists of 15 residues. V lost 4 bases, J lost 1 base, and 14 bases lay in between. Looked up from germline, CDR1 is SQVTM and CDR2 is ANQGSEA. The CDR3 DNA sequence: TGCAGCGTTGGTCTAGCCCCTTTTTCCTACAATGAGCAGTTCTTC. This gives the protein CSVGLAPFSYNEQFF.

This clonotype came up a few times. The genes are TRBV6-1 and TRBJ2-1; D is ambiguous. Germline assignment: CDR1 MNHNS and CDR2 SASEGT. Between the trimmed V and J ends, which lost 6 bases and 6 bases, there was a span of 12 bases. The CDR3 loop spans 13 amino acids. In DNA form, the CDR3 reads TGTGCCAGCAGGCCATTTGGGCGCAATGAGCAGTTCTTC. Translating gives CASRPFGRNEQFF.

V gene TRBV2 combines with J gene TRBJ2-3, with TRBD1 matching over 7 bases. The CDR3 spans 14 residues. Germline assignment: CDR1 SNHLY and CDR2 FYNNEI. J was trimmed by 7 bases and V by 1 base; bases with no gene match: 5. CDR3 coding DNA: TGTGCCAGCAGTGAAGGGATACAGGGGAATACGCAGTATTTT. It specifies CASSEGIQGNTQYF.

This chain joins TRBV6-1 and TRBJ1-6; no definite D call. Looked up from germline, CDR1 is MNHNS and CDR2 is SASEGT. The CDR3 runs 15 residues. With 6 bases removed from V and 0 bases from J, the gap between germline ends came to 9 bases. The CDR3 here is CASSPWSSYNSPLHF. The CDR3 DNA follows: TGTGCCAGCAGCCCTTGGAGCTCCTATAATTCACCCCTCCACTTT.

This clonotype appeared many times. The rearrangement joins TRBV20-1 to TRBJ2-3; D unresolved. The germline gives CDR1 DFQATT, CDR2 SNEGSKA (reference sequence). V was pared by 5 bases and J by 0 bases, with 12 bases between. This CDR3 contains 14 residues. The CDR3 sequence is CSAPLRVSTDTQYF. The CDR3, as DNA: TGCAGTGCTCCCCTTCGGGTTAGCACAGATACGCAGTATTTT.

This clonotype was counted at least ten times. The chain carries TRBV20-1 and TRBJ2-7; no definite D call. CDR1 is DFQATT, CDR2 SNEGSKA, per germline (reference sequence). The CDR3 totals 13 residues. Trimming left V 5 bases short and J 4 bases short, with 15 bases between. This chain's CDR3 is CSAVPPYPYEQYF. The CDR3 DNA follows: TGCAGTGCTGTCCCCCCATATCCTTACGAGCAGTACTTC.

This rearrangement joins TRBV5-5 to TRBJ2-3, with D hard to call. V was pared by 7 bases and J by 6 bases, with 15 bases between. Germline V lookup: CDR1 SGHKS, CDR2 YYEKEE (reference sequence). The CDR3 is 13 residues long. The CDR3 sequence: CASVRYPTDTQYF. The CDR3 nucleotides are TGTGCCAGCGTTCGGTACCCAACGGATACGCAGTATTTT.

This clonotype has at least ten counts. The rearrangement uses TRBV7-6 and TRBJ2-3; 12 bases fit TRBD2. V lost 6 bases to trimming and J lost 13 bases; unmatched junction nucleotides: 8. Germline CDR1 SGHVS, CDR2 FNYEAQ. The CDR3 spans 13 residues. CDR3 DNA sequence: TGTGCCAGCAGTTATTCTAGCGGGGGGGAGGAGTATTTT. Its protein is CASSYSSGGEEYF.

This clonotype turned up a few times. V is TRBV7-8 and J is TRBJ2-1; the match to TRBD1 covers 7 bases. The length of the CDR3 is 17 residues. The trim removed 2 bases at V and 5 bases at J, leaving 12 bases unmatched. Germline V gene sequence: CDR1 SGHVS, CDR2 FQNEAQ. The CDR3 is CASSLTRVRDRNNEQFF. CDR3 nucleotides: TGTGCCAGCAGCTTAACTAGGGTCCGGGACAGAAACAATGAGCAGTTCTTC.

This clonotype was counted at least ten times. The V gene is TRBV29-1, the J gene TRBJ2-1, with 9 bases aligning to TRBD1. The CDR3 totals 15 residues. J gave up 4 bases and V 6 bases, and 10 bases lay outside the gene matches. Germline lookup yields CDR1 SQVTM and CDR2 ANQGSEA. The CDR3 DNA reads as TGCAGCGTAGCAACCGGGACAGGGTTTTACAATGAGCAGTTCTTC. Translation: CSVATGTGFYNEQFF.

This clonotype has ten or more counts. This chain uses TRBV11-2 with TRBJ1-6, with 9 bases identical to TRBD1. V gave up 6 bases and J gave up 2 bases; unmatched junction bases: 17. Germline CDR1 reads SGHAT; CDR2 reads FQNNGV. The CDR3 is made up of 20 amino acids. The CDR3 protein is CASRITGGAVPYPYNSPLHF. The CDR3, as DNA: TGTGCCAGCAGAATAACAGGGGGCGCCGTTCCCTATCCCTATAATTCACCCCTCCACTTT.